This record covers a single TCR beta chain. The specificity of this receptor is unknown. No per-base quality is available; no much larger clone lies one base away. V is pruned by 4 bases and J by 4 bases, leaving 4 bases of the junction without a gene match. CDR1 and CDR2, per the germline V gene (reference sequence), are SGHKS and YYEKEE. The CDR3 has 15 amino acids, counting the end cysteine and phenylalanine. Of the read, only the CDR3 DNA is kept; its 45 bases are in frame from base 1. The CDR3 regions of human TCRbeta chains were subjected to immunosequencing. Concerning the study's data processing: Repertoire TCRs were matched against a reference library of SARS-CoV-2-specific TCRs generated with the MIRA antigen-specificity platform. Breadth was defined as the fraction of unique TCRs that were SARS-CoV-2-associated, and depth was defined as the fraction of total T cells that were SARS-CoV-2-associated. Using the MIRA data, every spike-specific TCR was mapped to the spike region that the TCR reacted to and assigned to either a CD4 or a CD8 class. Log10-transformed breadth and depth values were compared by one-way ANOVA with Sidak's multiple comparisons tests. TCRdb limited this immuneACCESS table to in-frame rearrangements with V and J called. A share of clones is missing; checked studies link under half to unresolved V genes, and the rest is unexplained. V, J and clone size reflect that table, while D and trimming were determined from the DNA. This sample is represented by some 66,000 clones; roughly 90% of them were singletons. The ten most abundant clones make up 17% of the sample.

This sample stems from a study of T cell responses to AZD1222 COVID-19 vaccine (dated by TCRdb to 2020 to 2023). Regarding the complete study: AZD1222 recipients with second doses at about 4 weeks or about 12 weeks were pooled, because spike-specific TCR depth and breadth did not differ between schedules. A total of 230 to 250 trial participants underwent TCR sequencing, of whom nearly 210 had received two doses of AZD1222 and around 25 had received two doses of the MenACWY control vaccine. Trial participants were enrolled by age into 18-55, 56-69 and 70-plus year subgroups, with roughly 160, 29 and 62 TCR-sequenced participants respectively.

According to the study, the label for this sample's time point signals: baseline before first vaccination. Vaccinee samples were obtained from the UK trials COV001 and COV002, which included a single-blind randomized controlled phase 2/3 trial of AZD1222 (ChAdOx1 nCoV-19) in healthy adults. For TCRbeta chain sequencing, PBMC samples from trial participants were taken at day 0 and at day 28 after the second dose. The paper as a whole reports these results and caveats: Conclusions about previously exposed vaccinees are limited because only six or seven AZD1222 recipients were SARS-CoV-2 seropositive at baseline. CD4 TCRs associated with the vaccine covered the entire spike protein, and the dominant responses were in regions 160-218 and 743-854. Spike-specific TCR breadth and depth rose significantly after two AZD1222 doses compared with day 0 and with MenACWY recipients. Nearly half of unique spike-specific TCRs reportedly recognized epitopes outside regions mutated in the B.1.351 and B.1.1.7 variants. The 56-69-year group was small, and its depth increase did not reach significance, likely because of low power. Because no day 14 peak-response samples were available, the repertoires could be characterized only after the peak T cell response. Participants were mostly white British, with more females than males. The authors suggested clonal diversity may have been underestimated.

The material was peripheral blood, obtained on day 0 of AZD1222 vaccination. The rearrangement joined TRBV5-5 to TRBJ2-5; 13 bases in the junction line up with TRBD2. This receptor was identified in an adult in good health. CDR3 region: CASSPGLAGTETQYF. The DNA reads TGTGCCAGCAGCCCGGGACTAGCGGGAACAGAGACCCAGTACTTC.